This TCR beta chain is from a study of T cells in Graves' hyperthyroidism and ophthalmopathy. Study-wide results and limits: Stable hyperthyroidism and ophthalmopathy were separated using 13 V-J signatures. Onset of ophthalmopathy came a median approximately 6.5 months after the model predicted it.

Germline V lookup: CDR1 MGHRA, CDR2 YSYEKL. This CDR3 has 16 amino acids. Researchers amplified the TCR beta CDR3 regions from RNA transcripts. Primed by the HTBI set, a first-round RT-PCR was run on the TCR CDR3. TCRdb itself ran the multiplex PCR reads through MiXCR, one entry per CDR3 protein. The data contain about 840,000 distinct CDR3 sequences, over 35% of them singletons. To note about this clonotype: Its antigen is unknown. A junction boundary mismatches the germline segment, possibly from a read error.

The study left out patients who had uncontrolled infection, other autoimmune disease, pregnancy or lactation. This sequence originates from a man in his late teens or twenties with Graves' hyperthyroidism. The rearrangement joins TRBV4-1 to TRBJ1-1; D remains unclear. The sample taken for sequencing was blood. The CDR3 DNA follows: TGCGCCAGCAGCCAAGATAGTTACATCCTGAAAACTGAAGCTTTCTTT. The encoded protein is CASSQDSYILKTEAFF.